The 19 T cell receptor beta chains below all came from one sample that was sequenced in a study of blood T cell repertoires in COVID-19. Clones were read by immunoSEQ multiplex PCR, and TCRdb kept only the in-frame ones, dropping some. The table shows some 130,000 clones, with roughly nine tenths occurring only once. The sequencing sample was made of peripheral blood. Source of these receptors: a man in his forties or fifties with active COVID-19.

This rearrangement joins TRBV19 to TRBJ1-3, with unresolved D. Deletions cut 10 bases from V and 4 bases from J, with 26 bases between. Per germline, CDR1 LNHDA and CDR2 SQIVND (reference sequence). This CDR3 contains 17 residues. The CDR3 DNA is TGTGCCACCCTGCCGGGGATATCGGAGGCCAACGGAAACACCATATATTTT. The encoded protein is CATLPGISEANGNTIYF. Full variable domain (remainder filled in from reference TRBV19 and TRBJ1-3): DGGITQSPKYLFRKEGQNVTLSCEQNLNHDAMYWYRQDPGQGLRLIYYSQIVNDFQKGDIAEGYSVSREKKESFPLTVTSAQKNPTAFYLCATLPGISEANGNTIYFGEGSWLTVV.

V gene TRBV2 combines with J gene TRBJ2-7; D is perhaps TRBD1 (6 bases). V lost 9 bases to trimming and J lost 2 bases, with 14 bases between them. Germline CDR1 reads SNHLY; CDR2 reads FYNNEI. The CDR3 contains 13 residues. CDR3 loop: CASQTGQAYEQYF. The CDR3 bases are TGTGCCAGTCAAACGGGACAAGCCTACGAGCAGTACTTC.

This chain uses TRBV7-2 with TRBJ2-1; TRBD2 matches at 14 bases. The CDR3 covers 16 residues. Looked up from germline, CDR1 is SGHTA and CDR2 is FQGNSA. After removal of 0 bases from V and 5 bases from J, the junction contained 0 bases not matched to a gene. CDR3 in DNA: TGTGCCAGCAGCTTAGCGGGACTAGCGGGAGACAATGAGCAGTTCTTC. It codes for CASSLAGLAGDNEQFF.

The J gene is TRBJ1-1, the V gene TRBV29-1; weak D call: TRBD1 (5 bases). The V end was cut by 4 bases, the J end by 11 bases, with 17 bases between. The CDR3 has 12 amino acids. CDR1 is SQVTM and CDR2 is ANQGSEA in the germline V gene. CDR3 nucleotides: TGCAGCGTTGTGGGTGGGGGGAATCGGGCTTTCTTT. Its translation is CSVVGGGNRAFF.

This clone was recorded once. The chain has TRBV2 and TRBJ2-3; TRBD1 aligns across 8 bases. Trimming at V came to 4 bases and at J to 1 base, leaving 1 base not matched to a gene. The germline V gene has CDR1 SNHLY and CDR2 FYNNEI. The CDR3 is 14 amino acids. The CDR3 sequence is CASSVRGRTDTQYF. Written as DNA, the CDR3 is TGTGCCAGCAGTGTCAGGGGGCGCACAGATACGCAGTATTTT.

CDR3 loop: CSASARVEYNSPLHF. The CDR3 nucleotides are TGCAGTGCTAGTGCCCGGGTAGAATATAATTCACCCCTCCACTTT. V usage is TRBV20-1 and J usage is TRBJ1-6; D ambiguous. The germline gives CDR1 DFQATT, CDR2 SNEGSKA (reference sequence). The V gene lost 3 bases and the J gene lost 4 bases, with 13 bases spanning the gap. This CDR3 comprises 15 residues.

The V gene is TRBV9, the J gene TRBJ2-2; 9 bases are a match to TRBD2. The CDR3 covers 17 residues. Germline CDR1 SGDLS, CDR2 YYNGEE. Trimming cost V 4 bases and J 6 bases; bases outside gene matches: 13. The DNA for the CDR3 is TGTGCCAGCAGCCCAGGACTAGCGCTATTCTCATCCGGGGAGCTGTTTTTT. It is translated as CASSPGLALFSSGELFF.

This chain links TRBV11-2 with TRBJ2-2; D not certain. The CDR3 is 15 residues long. Trimming shortened V by 0 bases and J by 1 base, and 6 bases separated the two germline ends. CDR1 is SGHAT, CDR2 FQNNGV, per germline. CDR3 residues: CASSLDLWNTGELFF. Here the CDR3 DNA reads TGTGCCAGCAGCTTAGATCTGTGGAACACCGGGGAGCTGTTTTTT.

This clone was recorded once. The genes are TRBV7-8 and TRBJ1-5; D not resolved. CDR3 size: 15 residues. The germline V gene encodes CDR1 SGHVS and CDR2 FQNEAQ. Trimming removed 2 bases from V and 0 bases from J, with 8 bases in between. CDR3 amino acids: CASSLNSFSNQPQHF. The CDR3 DNA reads TGTGCCAGCAGCTTAAATTCTTTTAGCAATCAGCCCCAGCATTTT.

The genes are TRBV11-3 and TRBJ1-5; possibly TRBD1 for D (6 bases). Germline V lookup: CDR1 SGHNT, CDR2 YENEEA. The CDR3 sequence is 13 residues long. V lost 8 bases and J 4 bases, leaving 12 bases between the germline ends. The CDR3 here is CASSKGVNQPQHF. For the CDR3, the DNA is TGTGCCAGCTCTAAGGGGGTTAATCAGCCCCAGCATTTT.

The chain carries TRBV28 and TRBJ2-7, with 9 bases identical to TRBD1. This CDR3 contains 14 residues. Unmatched junction bases numbered 9, after V lost 8 bases and J lost 4 bases. In germline, CDR1 is MDHEN, CDR2 SYDVKM. The CDR3, as DNA: TGTGCCAGCGGCGGGACAGGGAGAAGGTACGAGCAGTACTTC. It codes for CASGGTGRRYEQYF.

The rearrangement uses TRBV2 and TRBJ1-4, with TRBD1 matching over 7 bases. The V segment lost 7 bases and the J segment 10 bases; nucleotides outside the gene matches: 9. This CDR3 has 13 amino acids. The germline gives CDR1 SNHLY, CDR2 FYNNEI. CDR3 residues: CASTPEGGGKLFF. The DNA for the CDR3 is TGTGCCAGCACCCCGGAAGGGGGCGGAAAACTGTTTTTT. The full variable domain, with the rest looked up from reference TRBV2 and TRBJ1-4, is EPEVTQTPSHQVTQMGQEVILRCVPISNHLYFYWYRQILGQKVEFLVSFYNNEISEKSEIFDDQFSVERPDGSNFTLKIRSTKLEDSAMYFCASTPEGGGKLFFGSGTQLSVL.

CDR3 sequence reads: CATSRDLGQGGNTIYF. DNA for the CDR3: TGTGCCACCAGCAGAGATCTGGGACAGGGAGGAAACACCATATATTTT. The chain couples TRBV15 to TRBJ1-3; 9 nucleotides agree with TRBD1. The CDR3 totals 16 residues. CDR1 and CDR2 from the germline V gene are LNHNV and YYDKDF (reference sequence). Trimming cost V 0 bases and J 4 bases; bases outside gene matches: 4.

This sequence joins TRBV5-4 and TRBJ2-1; 10 bases map to TRBD2. Germline V gene data show CDR1 as SGHNT and CDR2 as YYREEE (reference sequence). CDR3 length equals 16 residues. J gave up 7 bases and V 2 bases, and 9 bases lay outside the gene matches. The DNA of the CDR3 is TGTGCCAGCAGCTTAGGGCTAGCGGGGGCGGGGAATGAGCAGTTCTTC. As protein: CASSLGLAGAGNEQFF.

This chain uses TRBV2 with TRBJ2-3; 11 bases match TRBD2. The CDR3 length is 17 residues. Germline loops: CDR1 SNHLY, CDR2 FYNNEI. V lost 6 bases to trimming and J lost 1 base; unmatched junction nucleotides: 9. CDR3 sequence reads: CASRERLAGLGTDTQYF. In DNA form, the CDR3 reads TGTGCCAGCAGAGAACGACTAGCGGGACTTGGCACAGATACGCAGTATTTT.

The chain is built from TRBV7-9 and TRBJ1-5; TRBD1 aligns across 7 bases. Germline V gene lookup returns CDR1 SEHNR and CDR2 FQNEAQ (reference sequence). This CDR3 contains 13 residues. J lost 7 bases, V lost 5 bases, and 5 bases had no gene match. CDR3 sequence reads: CASSLDRVQPQHF. In nucleotides, the CDR3 is TGTGCCAGCAGCCTAGACAGGGTCCAGCCCCAGCATTTT.

This sequence joins TRBV10-2 and TRBJ1-1, with unresolved D. Germline-derived CDR1 and CDR2 are WSHSY and SAAADI. CDR3 length: 13 amino acids. Trimming shortened V by 8 bases and J by 1 base, and 11 bases separated the two germline ends. DNA of the CDR3: TGCGCCAGCGGGCGGGTGAAGAACACTGAAGCTTTCTTT. It is translated as CASGRVKNTEAFF.

This clone occurred a few times. The J gene is TRBJ1-2, the V gene TRBV7-9; TRBD1 agrees at 9 bases. Germline V gene sequence: CDR1 SEHNR, CDR2 FQNEAQ (reference sequence). The CDR3 is 13 residues long. V lost 1 base to trimming and J lost 7 bases; unmatched junction nucleotides: 1. The CDR3 loop is CASSLDRGLGYTF. Written as DNA, the CDR3 is TGTGCCAGCAGCTTAGACAGGGGGCTTGGCTACACCTTC.

The chain couples TRBV19 to TRBJ1-1; 8 nucleotides line up with TRBD1. Trimming cost V 6 bases and J 0 bases; bases outside gene matches: 12. This CDR3 is 17 amino acids long. Germline V CDR1 and CDR2: LNHDA, SQIVND (reference sequence). The CDR3 sequence: CASSPHGRGRMNTEAFF. DNA for the CDR3: TGTGCCAGTAGCCCCCACGGCAGGGGGCGCATGAACACTGAAGCTTTCTTT.